This T cell receptor beta chain was observed in a study of cytomegalovirus exposure and HLA in healthy donors. Findings and caveats of the study: Most sequenced TCRs were rare (though some public TCRs occurred in many donors).

Worth noting for this clone: The antigen remains undetermined.

TCRdb keeps only in-frame clones here, not all; method: immunoSEQ multiplex PCR. Of some 120,000 clones listed, 85% to 90% were seen once; the top ten hold 1.1%. This TCR was sampled from a woman aged 18-35 years in good health and CMV-seronegative. Sequences were obtained from PBMCs.

The CDR3 spells CASGFQGAGNTIYF. DNA for the CDR3: TGTGCCAGCGGTTTTCAGGGGGCTGGAAACACCATATATTTT. This chain joins TRBV11-2 and TRBJ1-3; TRBD1 matches 7 bases. The CDR3 is 14 amino acids. Germline V lookup: CDR1 SGHAT, CDR2 FQNNGV. V was clipped by 8 bases and J by 2 bases; unmatched bases: 6. Complete variable domain (other parts from reference TRBV11-2 and TRBJ1-3): EAGVAQSPRYKIIEKRQSVAFWCNPISGHATLYWYQQILGQGPKLLIQFQNNGVVDDSQLPKDRFSAERLKGVDSTLKIQPAKLEDSAVYLCASGFQGAGNTIYFGEGSWLTVV.